The next 25 T cell receptor beta chains were all read from a single sample in a study of human T cells and chemical hapten exposure. Described time point: pre-sensitization, week 0. Documented treatment: therapeutic diphenylcyclopropenone sensitization with weekly scalp DPC. TCRdb reprocessed the RACE reads with MiXCR, giving one entry per CDR3 protein. The table shows more than 300,000 distinct CDR3 sequences, with approximately 5% occurring only once. Sequencing was performed on whole blood, taken in connection with sensitization to the hapten diphenylcyclopropenone (DPC). Receptors were obtained from a woman between 45 and 65 years old with alopecia areata. Some clones in this sample may be carry-over from other donors' samples.

As for this clonotype: The junction differs from germline at one of its ends, possibly a read error. The CDR3 here is CACSISDMSYEQYF. The CDR3 bases are TGTGCCTGTAGTATATCCGACATGTCCTACGAGCAGTACTTC. This chain links TRBV19 with TRBJ2-7; D remains ambiguous. The CDR3 length is 14 residues. CDR1 LNHDA and CDR2 SQIVND come from the germline V gene (reference sequence).

This clonotype was observed at least ten times. The CDR3: CAWSGQFSEQYF. CDR3 DNA: TGTGCCTGGAGTGGACAGTTTTCCGAGCAGTACTTC. This chain connects TRBV30 to TRBJ2-7; D is possibly TRBD1 (5 bases). The CDR3 is 12 amino acids. Germline V gene lookup returns CDR1 GTSNPN and CDR2 SVGIG (reference sequence). The V end lost 1 base, the J end lost 6 bases, and 10 bases lay between the germline ends.

The V call is TRBV12-3 or TRBV12-4, the J call TRBJ2-7, with no clear D. This CDR3 has 12 residues. V was trimmed by 0 bases and J by 3 bases, leaving 3 bases between them. CDR3 nucleotides: TGTGCCAGCAGTTTAGCCGTCTACGAGCAGTACTTC. Its protein product is CASSLAVYEQYF.

Concerning this clonotype itself: A read error may be the cause here, since a much bigger clone is one base away. The rearrangement joins TRBV12-3 or TRBV12-4 to TRBJ1-2; 7 bases line up with TRBD1. There are 16 residues in the CDR3. CDR3 sequence reads: CASSLRDRAILSGHTF. In nucleotides, the CDR3 is TGTGCCAGCAGCTTGAGGGACAGAGCTATTCTCAGTGGCCACACCTTC.

The chain links TRBV9 to TRBJ2-1; either TRBD1 or TRBD2 may supply D (6 bases each). Germline assignment: CDR1 SGDLS and CDR2 YYNGEE. The CDR3 has 12 residues. V was cut by 3 bases and J by 14 bases, with 15 bases left in between. The CDR3 here is CASSEEGTQEFF. CDR3 nucleotide sequence: TGTGCCAGCAGCGAGGAGGGGACACAGGAGTTCTTC.

The rearrangement joins TRBV3-1 to TRBJ2-7, with D possibly TRBD2 on 5 matching bases. The CDR3 is 16 residues long. Per the germline V gene, CDR1 is LGHDT and CDR2 is YNNKEL (reference sequence). V dropped 3 bases and J dropped 6 bases, with 21 bases sitting between them. The CDR3 reads CASSQLGGGGGSEQYF. Written as DNA, the CDR3 is TGTGCCAGCAGCCAGTTGGGCGGCGGAGGTGGGTCCGAGCAGTACTTC.

This clonotype was detected many times. The chain has TRBV21-1 and TRBJ2-3; TRBD2, the D gene given by the table, was not confirmed from the DNA. TRBV21-1 is labeled a pseudogene. CDR3 size: 17 residues. CDR3 loop: CASSKQEREGGTDTQYF. For the CDR3, the DNA is TGTGCCAGCAGCAAACAGGAGCGGGAGGGGGGCACAGATACGCAGTATTTT.

This clonotype was observed many times. The V and J genes are TRBV6-6 and TRBJ1-3; D not certain. Deletions cut 4 bases from V and 0 bases from J, with 16 bases between. This CDR3 contains 17 residues. The germline V gene encodes CDR1 MNHNY and CDR2 SVGAGI (reference sequence). The CDR3 is CASSFIPGLSSGNTIYF. The CDR3 nucleotides are TGTGCCAGCAGTTTCATCCCCGGGTTGAGCTCTGGAAACACCATATATTTT.

This clonotype was detected many times. The chain has TRBV6-5 and TRBJ2-2, with 12 positions matching TRBD1. Germline CDR1 reads MNHEY; CDR2 reads SVGAGI. The V and J ends lost 6 bases and 5 bases, in that order; junction bases with no gene match: 7. CDR3 size: 16 residues. CDR3 bases: TGTGCCAGCAGGCAGGGACAGGGGGCGCTAACCGGGGAGCTGTTTTTT. It yields the protein CASRQGQGALTGELFF.

This clonotype was recorded many times. The V gene is TRBV5-4, the J gene TRBJ1-2; possibly TRBD1 for D (5 bases). The V and J ends lost 1 base and 5 bases respectively, with 12 bases between them. The CDR3 contains 14 residues. Germline CDR1 SGHNT, CDR2 YYREEE (reference sequence). CDR3: CASSLRTNSYGYTF. The CDR3 DNA reads TGTGCCAGCAGCTTGCGGACAAATAGTTATGGCTACACCTTC.

The chain carries TRBV11-2 and TRBJ1-4; D is uncertain. V was shortened by 5 bases and J by 8 bases, with 12 bases between the two germline ends. Germline V gene data show CDR1 as SGHAT and CDR2 as FQNNGV. The CDR3 has 13 amino acids. CDR3 coding DNA: TGTGCCAGCAGCCCCACCCGGTTCGAAAAACTGTTTTTT. Amino acids: CASSPTRFEKLFF.

The chain is built from TRBV6-2 or TRBV6-3 and TRBJ1-2, with 7 bases identical to TRBD1. J was trimmed by 8 bases and V by 7 bases; bases with no gene match: 10. CDR1 is MNHEY and CDR2 is SVGEGT in the germline V gene. This CDR3 region has 13 residues. For the CDR3, the DNA is TGTGCCAGCAAGATGGGGACAGTTGACGGCTACACCTTC. Its protein product is CASKMGTVDGYTF.

The V and J genes are TRBV5-1 and TRBJ1-3; D ambiguous. Looked up from germline, CDR1 is SGHRS and CDR2 is YFSETQ. The CDR3 spans 15 residues. V was pared by 4 bases and J by 0 bases, with 11 bases between. The CDR3 DNA reads TGCGCCAGCAGCCGTGAACAGTCCTCTGGAAACACCATATATTTT. Its protein product is CASSREQSSGNTIYF.

The J gene is TRBJ2-1, the V gene TRBV13; D might be TRBD2 (6 bases). CDR1 PRHDT and CDR2 FYEKMQ come from the germline V gene (reference sequence). Trimming removed 3 bases from V and 9 bases from J, with 15 bases in between. The CDR3 runs 14 residues. CDR3 protein: CASSFAGRLGEQFF. CDR3 sequence (DNA): TGTGCCAGCAGCTTCGCGGGACGCTTGGGTGAGCAGTTCTTC.

On this clonotype itself: No conserved phenylalanine or tryptophan is present at the end of the CDR3, so a read error is the likely explanation. The CDR3 DNA is TGCGCCAGCAGCCAACCCGGCGGAGAGACCCAGTACTAC. Translated, it gives CASSQPGGETQYY. The rearrangement links TRBV4-1 to TRBJ2-5, with D unclear. This CDR3 has 13 residues. CDR1 and CDR2 (germline): MGHRA, YSYEKL. Trimming shortened V by 2 bases and J by 4 bases, and 8 bases separated the two germline ends.

This clonotype has at least ten counts. The chain joins TRBV20-1 to TRBJ2-1; possible D gene TRBD2, 6 bases. This CDR3 spans 13 amino acids. The V end lost 5 bases, the J end lost 4 bases, and 12 bases lay between the germline ends. Per the germline V gene, CDR1 is DFQATT and CDR2 is SNEGSKA (reference sequence). In DNA, the CDR3 is TGCAGTGCTGCCGGGACTCCTTACAATGAGCAGTTCTTC. It translates to CSAAGTPYNEQFF.

This clonotype has at least ten counts. The rearrangement uses TRBV20-1 and TRBJ1-4, with D perhaps TRBD1 (6 bases). The CDR3 is 13 amino acids. Germline CDR1 and CDR2: DFQATT and SNEGSKA (reference sequence). The V and J ends lost 4 bases and 8 bases respectively, with 14 bases between them. The CDR3 coding sequence is TGCAGTGCTAATAGGCAGGGGCTAGAAAAACTGTTTTTT. This translates into CSANRQGLEKLFF.

J is TRBJ1-1 and V is TRBV7-2; 9 bases line up with TRBD1. Germline V gives CDR1 SGHTA, CDR2 FQGNSA. Germline trimming cut 1 base from V and 0 bases from J; bases unmatched to any gene: 6. CDR3 length: 17 residues. Here the CDR3 DNA reads TGTGCCAGCAGCTTAGTCCGGACAGGGGACATGAACACTGAAGCTTTCTTT. Its translation: CASSLVRTGDMNTEAFF.

The gene calls are TRBV10-3 and TRBJ1-1; D might be TRBD1 (6 bases). Trimming pared 1 base from V and 2 bases from J, leaving 14 bases between. This CDR3 has 16 amino acids. Germline CDR1 and CDR2: ENHRY and SYGVKD. The CDR3 sequence is CAISEFADRTNTEAFF. CDR3 DNA sequence: TGTGCCATCAGTGAGTTCGCAGACAGGACAAACACTGAAGCTTTCTTT.

Points on this clonotype: At one end, the junction sequence differs from germline, possibly due to a read error. The gene calls are TRBV2 and TRBJ1-5; D unresolved. The CDR3 is 13 residues long. The V gene's germline CDR1 is SNHLY and CDR2 FYNNEI. The chain's CDR3 is CATSEAPNQPQHF. The CDR3 DNA follows: TGTGCCACCAGTGAAGCGCCCAATCAGCCCCAGCATTTT.

The rearrangement uses TRBV27 and TRBJ2-5; D gene unclear. V was cut by 0 bases and J by 4 bases, with 15 bases left in between. The CDR3 consists of 16 residues. Germline-derived CDR1 and CDR2 are MNHEY and SMNVEV (reference sequence). The CDR3 loop is CASSLSRRNKGETQYF. CDR3 nucleotides: TGTGCCAGCAGTTTATCAAGACGGAACAAAGGAGAGACCCAGTACTTC.

This clonotype was recorded many times. The chain recombines TRBV28 with TRBJ2-7, with TRBD2 matching 9 bases. The germline CDR1 and CDR2 sequences are MDHEN and SYDVKM. V shed 4 bases, J shed 5 bases, and the junction held 6 bases outside the gene matches. The length of the CDR3 is 14 residues. The CDR3 region is CASSSGLALNEQYF. CDR3 sequence (DNA): TGTGCCAGCAGTTCAGGACTAGCGTTGAACGAGCAGTACTTC. The whole variable domain, remainder taken from reference TRBV28 and TRBJ2-7, is DVKVTQSSRYLVKRTGEKVFLECVQDMDHENMFWYRQDPGLGLRLIYFSYDVKMKEKGDIPEGYSVSREKKERFSLILESASTNQTSMYLCASSSGLALNEQYFGPGTRLTVT.

This clonotype has only a few counts. The rearrangement links TRBV4-1 to TRBJ2-3; D unresolved. Per the germline V gene, CDR1 is MGHRA and CDR2 is YSYEKL. With 3 bases removed from V and 0 bases from J, the gap between germline ends came to 4 bases. The CDR3 runs to 13 residues. The CDR3 protein is CASSHGSTDTQYF. DNA of the CDR3: TGCGCCAGCAGCCACGGAAGCACAGATACGCAGTATTTT.

Many counts were recorded for this clonotype. The V call is TRBV12-3 or TRBV12-4, the J call TRBJ1-2; no reliable D call. The CDR3 contains 11 residues. Trimming left V 3 bases short and J 10 bases short, with 9 bases between. This CDR3 is CASSLEDAYTF. The CDR3 bases are TGTGCCAGCAGTTTGGAGGACGCCTACACCTTC.

CDR3 residues: CASSLKVLAVYNEQFF. The DNA of the CDR3 is TGTGCCAGCAGTTTAAAGGTACTAGCGGTATACAATGAGCAGTTCTTC. The V call is TRBV12-3 or TRBV12-4, the J call TRBJ2-1, with TRBD2 matching over 8 bases. V lost 2 bases to trimming and J lost 4 bases; unmatched junction nucleotides: 7. The CDR3 consists of 16 residues.